The following is a T cell receptor beta chain sequence with its context. This clone was seen a few times. Its binding antigen is unknown. No much larger clone exists at a distance of one base, and base qualities are not known. The intended sense of this specimen's time point label: pre-treatment sample, taken before nivolumab and TIL therapy. Baseline tumor samples were excised metastases, mostly pleural nodules or supraclavicular lymph nodes, from the same resection used to grow TIL. Tumors were harvested before any PD-1/PD-L1 blockade; patients then received nivolumab, and those progressing received lymphodepletion, expanded TIL infusion and IL-2. Adults with stage 4 NSCLC were enrolled in a dual-center phase I trial from October 2017 to early 2020. Samples were obtained from a single-arm, open-label phase I trial in which tumor-infiltrating lymphocyte therapy with nivolumab was evaluated in advanced non-small cell lung cancer. Portions of each resected tumor were snap-frozen in liquid nitrogen and were stored at -80 degrees C. Tumor regions of interest were selected on H&E sections using laser-capture macrodissection, ground into roughly 14 mg aliquots, and extracted using Qiagen Allprep kits.

The data derive from a study of TIL therapy for anti-PD-1-resistant metastatic lung cancer (dated by TCRdb to about 2021). For context, the study as a whole: A median age of around 54 years (range roughly 35-75) and a median tumor PD-L1 proportion score of 6% were recorded among enrolled patients. Most of the cohort had lung adenocarcinoma, including several EGFR-mutant tumors and two ALK-rearranged tumors, and half of the patients were either current or former smokers. A median non-synonymous tumor mutation burden of around 1.5 mutations per megabase was determined across the cohort by whole-exome sequencing. T cell receptor beta sequencing of tumor and peripheral blood was used to follow clonotypes across the tumor, the expanded TIL product and serial blood samples.

The investigation overall reported the following: The study protocol defined all tumor marker inferences as exploratory. Generalizability was limited because the cohort was highly selected, with more treatment-naive, never-smoker and oncogene-addicted patients included than is typical. TIL culture showed high clonal turnover, with many enriched product clones undetected in the baseline tumor, suggesting clonal contraction rather than faithful expansion. Compared with baseline intratumoral T cells, expanded TIL cultures were more clonal and less diverse (median clonality around 6% vs 30%, p < 0.0001).

The immunoSEQ v3 hsTCRB kit was used to amplify TCR beta CDR3 regions from genomic DNA through bias-controlled multiplex PCR. The TCR libraries were sequenced on an Illumina NextSeq 500 to roughly 2 million read pairs for survey level or 5-6 million read pairs for deep level. Regarding the original processing steps: The immunoSEQ Analyzer software assigned V, D and J genes, filtered out non-productive sequences, and reported clonality. Repertoires were compared by productive Simpson clonality and by the Morisita overlap index of productive TRB rearrangements between infused TIL and blood. TCRdb re-hosts the immuneACCESS table, in-frame sequences only. Its copies lack some clones; in the studies checked, an unresolved V gene accounts for under half of them, and the cause for the rest is not known. Clone size and the V and J calls come from that table; the DNA yielded D and trimming. Counted in this sample were approximately 24,000 clones; 72% of them appeared once. The leading ten clones occupy over 7% of the sample.

Here the sequenced sample was tumor tissue, taken at baseline. The clonotype originates from a person between 25 and 79 years old with non-small cell lung cancer.

The nucleotides are TGTGCCAGCAGCGAGACTCCCATGCCCAGGGGTCAAGAGACCCAGTACTTC. Translated, this is CASSETPMPRGQETQYF. In this chain, TRBV9 is recombined with TRBJ2-5; the D region possibly corresponds to TRBD1 (6 bases align). Reading from cysteine to phenylalanine, the CDR3 counts 17 amino acids. The only DNA kept is the CDR3, 51 bases in frame from the first base. In the germline V gene, CDR1 corresponds to SGDLS and CDR2 to YYNGEE. Cut back by 3 bases and 2 bases, the V and J ends lie 20 bases apart.